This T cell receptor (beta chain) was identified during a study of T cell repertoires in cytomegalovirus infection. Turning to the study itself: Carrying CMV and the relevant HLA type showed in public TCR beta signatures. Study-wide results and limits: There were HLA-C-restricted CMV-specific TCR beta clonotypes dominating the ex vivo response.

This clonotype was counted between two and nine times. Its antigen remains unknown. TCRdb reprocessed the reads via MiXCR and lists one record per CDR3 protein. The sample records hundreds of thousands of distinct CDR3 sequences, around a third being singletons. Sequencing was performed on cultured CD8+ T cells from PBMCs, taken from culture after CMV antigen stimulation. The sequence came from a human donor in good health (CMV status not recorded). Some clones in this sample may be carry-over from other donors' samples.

For the CDR3, the DNA is TGTGCCAGCAGCCCTCCCAGCAGGGTGAATGGCTACACCTTC. Amino acid sequence: CASSPPSRVNGYTF. The chain combines TRBV5-6 with TRBJ1-2, with D possibly being TRBD1 (5 bases). The CDR3 is 14 amino acids. With 4 bases removed from V and 6 bases from J, the gap between germline ends came to 16 bases. Germline CDR1 and CDR2: SGHDT and YYEEEE.